The sequence of this T cell receptor (beta chain) was determined in a study of T cells in Graves' hyperthyroidism and ophthalmopathy. Points from the study as a whole: Most clonotypes expanded in the thyroid (above 0.001) were also present in blood.

With respect to this clonotype: The antigen is unknown.

The germline V gene encodes CDR1 MNHNS and CDR2 SASEGT. After removal of 5 bases from V and 7 bases from J, the junction contained 8 bases not matched to a gene. The CDR3 totals 15 residues. Uncontrolled infection, other autoimmune disease, pregnancy or lactation disqualified patients from enrolment. Using RNA transcripts as the source, TCR beta CDR3 regions were amplified. HTBI primers were employed in a first-round RT-PCR of the TCR CDR3. TCRdb called the multiplex PCR reads again in MiXCR, with one record for every CDR3 protein. The sample yields about 360,000 distinct CDR3 sequences, approximately 13% seen once.

This chain links TRBV6-1 with TRBJ2-2; 9 bases align to TRBD1. The source is a young man with Graves' hyperthyroidism that later progressed to Graves' ophthalmopathy. Sequenced: blood. CDR3: CASSNRDRDIGELFF. DNA of the CDR3: TGTGCCAGCAGTAACCGGGACAGGGATATCGGGGAGCTGTTTTTT.